These 28 T cell receptor beta chains were all obtained from the same sample, sequenced in a study of shared clonotypes between healthy human individuals. Sequencing used immunoSEQ multiplex PCR; TCRdb keeps in-frame clones, though not all of them. In the table there are approximately 2.1 million clones, more than 85% of which are singletons. The sample was naive CD4+ T cells from PBMCs. This sample's subset: CD45RA+ positively selected. The receptors stem from a man between 18 and 35 years old in good health. Some clones in this sample may be carry-over from other donors' samples.

This chain links TRBV5-1 with TRBJ2-7; D might be TRBD1 or TRBD2, each matching 5 bases. The CDR3 covers 15 residues. V shed 0 bases and J shed 3 bases, with 13 bases lying between them. Germline loops: CDR1 SGHRS, CDR2 YFSETQ. The CDR3 DNA sequence: TGCGCCAGCAGCTTGGTTCGGGGCGATAACTACGAGCAGTACTTC. It specifies CASSLVRGDNYEQYF.

The chain combines TRBV4-1 with TRBJ2-7, with a weak D call TRBD2 (6 bases). The V gene's germline CDR1 is MGHRA and CDR2 YSYEKL. Trimming cost V 0 bases and J 4 bases, with 16 bases left between them. The CDR3 has 16 residues. This CDR3 is CASSQDRGGTPYEQYF. In DNA form, the CDR3 reads TGCGCCAGCAGCCAAGATAGAGGCGGGACTCCTTACGAGCAGTACTTC.

This clone was detected only once. The chain is built from TRBV11-1 and TRBJ1-3; no definite D call. The germline gives CDR1 SGHAT, CDR2 FQDESV (reference sequence). This CDR3 comprises 13 residues. The ends were cut back, 4 bases at V and 4 bases at J, with 8 bases in the middle. The CDR3 nucleotides are TGTGCCAGCAGCTCGGGCCTCGGAAACACCATATATTTT. Translated: CASSSGLGNTIYF.

The chain combines TRBV5-1 with TRBJ2-1, with TRBD2 identical over 13 bases. CDR3 length: 17 residues. Germline-derived CDR1 and CDR2 are SGHRS and YFSETQ. V dropped 0 bases and J dropped 8; count of bases not matched to a gene: 8. The CDR3 loop is CASSLGPGTSGIDEQFF. As DNA, the CDR3 is TGCGCCAGCAGCTTGGGCCCCGGGACTAGCGGGATAGATGAGCAGTTCTTC.

V is TRBV7-7 and J is TRBJ2-1; maybe TRBD2 (6 bases). V was shortened by 5 bases and J by 7 bases, with 15 bases between the two germline ends. Germline-derived CDR1 and CDR2 are SSHAT and FNYEAQ (reference sequence). The CDR3 has 14 amino acids. CDR3 sequence: CASSASTSINEQFF. DNA of the CDR3: TGTGCCAGCAGCGCATCCACTAGCATAAATGAGCAGTTCTTC.

V is TRBV6-6 and J is TRBJ2-7; D might be TRBD2 (6 bases). The CDR3 is made up of 14 amino acids. V lost 8 bases and J 1 base, leaving 15 bases between the germline ends. From germline, CDR1 is MNHNY and CDR2 SVGAGI (reference sequence). CDR3 DNA: TGTGCCAGCGATTGGGCGGGGAATTCCTACGAGCAGTACTTC. Its translation is CASDWAGNSYEQYF.

Here the CDR3 reads CASSRRGGFTDTQYF. The CDR3 coding sequence is TGTGCCAGCAGCAGGCGGGGCGGTTTCACAGATACGCAGTATTTT. The rearrangement joins TRBV11-2 to TRBJ2-3, with a possible D match to TRBD2 (6 bases). V was pared by 5 bases and J by 2 bases, with 14 bases between. This CDR3 contains 15 residues. CDR1 and CDR2 from the germline V gene are SGHAT and FQNNGV.

The count of this clone is one. The chain couples TRBV5-1 to TRBJ2-2; D is possibly TRBD1 (5 bases). This CDR3 region has 13 residues. V gave up 4 bases and J gave up 4 bases, with 8 bases separating them. From germline, CDR1 is SGHRS and CDR2 YFSETQ. The CDR3 coding sequence is TGCGCCAGCAGCGACCAGGGCACCGGGGAGCTGTTTTTT. This sequence encodes CASSDQGTGELFF.

This clone appeared once. The rearrangement links TRBV4-1 to TRBJ2-7; 9 nucleotides match TRBD2. Germline V gives CDR1 MGHRA, CDR2 YSYEKL. CDR3 length equals 19 residues. V lost 3 bases to trimming and J lost 7 bases; unmatched junction nucleotides: 22. This CDR3 reads CASSQYPRGPAGGLGEQYF. CDR3 DNA sequence: TGCGCCAGCAGCCAGTACCCACGGGGGCCAGCGGGAGGATTGGGGGAGCAGTACTTC.

V gene TRBV19 combines with J gene TRBJ2-6, with TRBD2 as a possible D gene (7 bases). The germline gives CDR1 LNHDA, CDR2 SQIVND (reference sequence). V dropped 3 bases and J dropped 2 bases, with 14 bases sitting between them. There are 17 residues in the CDR3. Here the CDR3 reads CASSIPSGGTGANVLTF. In nucleotides, the CDR3 is TGTGCCAGTAGTATTCCGTCGGGGGGCACTGGGGCCAACGTCCTGACTTTC.

This chain uses TRBV5-1 with TRBJ1-1; D remains unclear. The V end lost 1 base, the J end lost 1 base, and 11 bases lay between the germline ends. The CDR3 has 15 amino acids. Germline V gene sequence: CDR1 SGHRS, CDR2 YFSETQ. CDR3 residues: CASSLNPFPNTEAFF. The CDR3 DNA follows: TGCGCCAGCAGCTTGAATCCGTTCCCGAACACTGAAGCTTTCTTT.

This clone came up once. V is TRBV5-1 and J is TRBJ1-2, with 8 bases fitting TRBD1. CDR1 and CDR2 (germline): SGHRS, YFSETQ. The CDR3 is 15 amino acids. J was trimmed by 3 bases and V by 0 bases; bases with no gene match: 4. The CDR3 DNA reads as TGCGCCAGCAGCTTGGAGGCAGGGGGCTACTATGGCTACACCTTC. Translation gives CASSLEAGGYYGYTF. Drawing the rest from reference TRBV5-1 and TRBJ1-2, the complete variable domain is KAGVTQTPRYLIKTRGQQVTLSCSPISGHRSVSWYQQTPGQGLQFLFEYFSETQRNKGNFPGRFSGRQFSNSRSEMNVSTLELGDSALYLCASSLEAGGYYGYTFGSGTRLTVV.

This clone was seen only once. V usage is TRBV5-1 and J usage is TRBJ2-1; D is possibly TRBD1 (7 bases). The CDR3 loop spans 15 amino acids. The germline V gene has CDR1 SGHRS and CDR2 YFSETQ. V was cut by 6 bases and J by 9 bases, with 22 bases left in between. The CDR3 nucleotides read TGCGCCAGCACCTTCGTAGCAGGGGGGTCGTCTGAGCAGTTCTTC. It specifies CASTFVAGGSSEQFF.

Written as DNA, the CDR3 is TGTGCCAGCAGTTACCAAGGGTTTAGCAATCAGCCCCAGCATTTT. Protein sequence: CASSYQGFSNQPQHF. The V gene is TRBV6-5, the J gene TRBJ1-5; no clear D gene. The V end lost 2 bases, the J end lost 0 bases, and 8 bases lay between the germline ends. Germline values: CDR1 MNHEY, CDR2 SVGAGI. The CDR3 has 15 amino acids.

The gene calls are TRBV28 and TRBJ2-7, with 7 bases lining up with TRBD1. V gave up 5 bases and J gave up 3 bases; unmatched junction bases: 7. The CDR3 is made up of 14 amino acids. The germline V gene has CDR1 MDHEN and CDR2 SYDVKM. The CDR3 protein is CASSIHGTDYEQYF. DNA for the CDR3: TGTGCCAGCAGTATTCACGGGACAGACTACGAGCAGTACTTC.

The chain links TRBV10-2 to TRBJ2-1; possibly TRBD1 for D (6 bases). Per germline, CDR1 WSHSY and CDR2 SAAADI. V was trimmed by 5 bases and J by 3 bases, leaving 8 bases between them. CDR3 length: 13 amino acids. CDR3 loop: CASSTGFYNEQFF. CDR3 in DNA: TGCGCCAGCAGTACAGGGTTCTACAATGAGCAGTTCTTC.

The chain joins TRBV5-4 to TRBJ2-4, with a possible D match to TRBD1 (5 bases). The ends were cut back, 5 bases at V and 7 bases at J, with 13 bases in the middle. Germline V CDR1 and CDR2: SGHNT, YYREEE (reference sequence). The CDR3 has 13 residues. As DNA, the CDR3 is TGTGCCAGCAGTCAGGAGCCAGGGAACATTCAGTACTTC. Translating gives CASSQEPGNIQYF.

This chain links TRBV9 with TRBJ2-5, with D maybe TRBD2 (8 bases). The CDR3 loop spans 16 amino acids. Trimming cost V 3 bases and J 4 bases, with 19 bases left between them. Germline V gives CDR1 SGDLS, CDR2 YYNGEE. CDR3 sequence: CASSGGLAGGGETQYF. The CDR3 coding sequence is TGTGCCAGCAGCGGCGGACTAGCAGGGGGTGGAGAGACCCAGTACTTC.

This clone has only one observation. The chain couples TRBV28 to TRBJ2-5; D may match TRBD1 or TRBD2 (5 bases each). Germline CDR1 MDHEN, CDR2 SYDVKM. Trimming removed 8 bases from V and 4 bases from J, with 17 bases in between. The CDR3 is 14 amino acids. The CDR3 spells CASGTGAPRETQYF. DNA of the CDR3: TGTGCCAGCGGAACCGGGGCTCCGAGAGAGACCCAGTACTTC.

The chain carries TRBV30 and TRBJ2-2, with D tentatively TRBD2 (6 bases). In germline, CDR1 is GTSNPN, CDR2 SVGIG (reference sequence). The length of the CDR3 is 15 residues. Trimming shortened V by 0 bases and J by 6 bases, and 14 bases separated the two germline ends. The CDR3 is CAWSVSGTLAGELFF. The CDR3 region has the DNA TGTGCCTGGAGTGTCTCCGGGACTCTAGCCGGGGAGCTGTTTTTT.

The rearrangement joins TRBV28 to TRBJ1-1; 7 bases align to TRBD1. The germline V gene encodes CDR1 MDHEN and CDR2 SYDVKM. V was pared by 10 bases and J by 1 base, with 12 bases of the junction left unmatched. This CDR3 is built from 15 residues. CDR3 protein: CATVPGGSANTEAFF. In nucleotides, the CDR3 is TGTGCCACCGTACCAGGGGGGTCGGCGAACACTGAAGCTTTCTTT.

The chain is built from TRBV4-2 and TRBJ1-5, with TRBD1 as a possible D gene (6 bases). Germline V CDR1 and CDR2: LGHNA, YNFKEQ. With 0 bases removed from V and 11 bases from J, the gap between germline ends came to 14 bases. This CDR3 spans 14 amino acids. CDR3 protein: CASSQDAGEGTQHF. The DNA of the CDR3 is TGTGCCAGCAGCCAAGATGCAGGGGAAGGTACCCAGCATTTT.

The V call is TRBV7-3, the J call TRBJ2-6; the D is unclear. The germline V gene encodes CDR1 SGHTA and CDR2 FQGTGA. With 3 bases removed from V and 0 bases from J, the gap between germline ends came to 6 bases. This CDR3 contains 15 residues. The CDR3 region has the DNA TGTGCCAGCAGCTTCGGGTTCTCTGGGGCCAACGTCCTGACTTTC. Protein: CASSFGFSGANVLTF.

This sequence joins TRBV18 and TRBJ1-2; 7 bases line up with TRBD1. The CDR3 extends over 17 amino acids. J lost 4 bases, V lost 3 bases, and 14 bases had no gene match. Germline CDR1 KGHSH, CDR2 LQKENI. Written as DNA, the CDR3 is TGTGCCAGCTCACCTGGACAGGTGGGATTGTCAGTCTATGGCTACACCTTC. Its translation is CASSPGQVGLSVYGYTF.

The DNA of the CDR3 is TGTGCCAGCGGCCTGGGGAAAATACCTAATTCACCCCTCCACTTT. Its translation: CASGLGKIPNSPLHF. The chain is built from TRBV7-9 and TRBJ1-6; D remains unclear. The CDR3 runs to 15 residues. Germline lookup yields CDR1 SEHNR and CDR2 FQNEAQ (reference sequence). V was clipped by 8 bases and J by 6 bases, with 17 bases between them.

The sample holds one count of this clone. This rearrangement joins TRBV2 to TRBJ2-5; TRBD1 agrees at 7 bases. The CDR3 extends over 15 amino acids. Germline V lookup: CDR1 SNHLY, CDR2 FYNNEI. J gave up 2 bases and V 5 bases, and 8 bases lay outside the gene matches. CDR3 nucleotide sequence: TGTGCCAGCAGTACCCGAGGGGGACAGCAAGAGACCCAGTACTTC. This gives the protein CASSTRGGQQETQYF.

This clone was seen a single time. This chain joins TRBV9 and TRBJ2-5; 8 positions match TRBD2. The CDR3 covers 17 residues. Germline values: CDR1 SGDLS, CDR2 YYNGEE. The V segment lost 0 bases and the J segment 5 bases; nucleotides outside the gene matches: 12. The CDR3 region is CASSVGPFLAGDETQYF. For the CDR3, the DNA is TGTGCCAGCAGCGTAGGCCCCTTCCTAGCGGGTGACGAGACCCAGTACTTC.

CDR3 region: CASSGASIEQFF. Written as DNA, the CDR3 is TGTGCCAGCTCGGGGGCATCAATCGAGCAGTTCTTC. V gene TRBV18 combines with J gene TRBJ2-1; perhaps TRBD1 as D (6 bases). The CDR3 covers 12 residues. Trimming shortened V by 6 bases and J by 10 bases, and 13 bases separated the two germline ends. Germline assignment: CDR1 KGHSH and CDR2 LQKENI. The full variable domain, rest sourced from reference TRBV18 and TRBJ2-1, is NAGVMQNPRHLVRRRGQEARLRCSPMKGHSHVYWYRQLPEEGLKFMVYLQKENIIDESGMPKERFSAEFPKEGPSILRIQQVVRGDSAAYFCASSGASIEQFFGPGTRLTVL.